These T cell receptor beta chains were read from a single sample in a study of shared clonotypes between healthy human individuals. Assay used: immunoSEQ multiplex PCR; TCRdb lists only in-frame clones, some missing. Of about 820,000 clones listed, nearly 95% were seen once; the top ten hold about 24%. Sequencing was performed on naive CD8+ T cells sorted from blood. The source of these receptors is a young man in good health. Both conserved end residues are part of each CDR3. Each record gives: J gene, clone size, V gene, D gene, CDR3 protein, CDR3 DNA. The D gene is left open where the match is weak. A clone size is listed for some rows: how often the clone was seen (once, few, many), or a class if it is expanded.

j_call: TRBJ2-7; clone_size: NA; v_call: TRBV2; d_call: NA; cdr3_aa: CASRDAGMYEQYF; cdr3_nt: TGTGCCAGCCGTGATGCAGGGATGTACGAGCAGTACTTC
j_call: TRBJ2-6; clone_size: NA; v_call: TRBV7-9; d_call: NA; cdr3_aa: CAFSRGFSGANVLTF; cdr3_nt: TGTGCCTTCAGCCGGGGGTTTAGTGGGGCCAACGTCCTGACTTTC
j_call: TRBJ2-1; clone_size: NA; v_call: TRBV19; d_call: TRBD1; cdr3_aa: CATEDRGDEQFF; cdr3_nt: TGTGCCACAGAAGACAGGGGTGATGAGCAGTTCTTC
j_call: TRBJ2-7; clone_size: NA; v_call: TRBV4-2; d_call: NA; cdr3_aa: CASSQESYYEQYF; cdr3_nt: TGTGCCAGCAGCCAAGAGTCGTATTACGAGCAGTACTTC
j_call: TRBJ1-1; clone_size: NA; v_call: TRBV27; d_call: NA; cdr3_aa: CASSTPGNTEAFF; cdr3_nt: TGTGCCAGCAGCACTCCAGGGAACACTGAAGCTTTCTTT
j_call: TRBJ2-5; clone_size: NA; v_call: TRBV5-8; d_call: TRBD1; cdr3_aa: CASSAVRTGFETQYF; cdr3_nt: TGTGCCAGCAGCGCCGTGCGGACAGGGTTTGAGACCCAGTACTTC
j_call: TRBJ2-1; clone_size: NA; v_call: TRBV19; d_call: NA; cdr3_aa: CASSYSGYNEQFF; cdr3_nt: TGTGCCAGTAGTTACAGCGGATACAATGAGCAGTTCTTC
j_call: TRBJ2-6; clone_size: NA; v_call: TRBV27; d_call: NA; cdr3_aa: CASSPTGTWDSGANVLTF; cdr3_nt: TGTGCCAGCAGCCCTACCGGGACGTGGGACTCTGGGGCCAACGTCCTGACTTTC
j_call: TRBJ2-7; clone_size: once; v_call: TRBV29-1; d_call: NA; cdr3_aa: CSVGAYGGTDSYEQYF; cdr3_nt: TGCAGCGTTGGTGCCTATGGCGGGACAGACTCCTACGAGCAGTACTTC
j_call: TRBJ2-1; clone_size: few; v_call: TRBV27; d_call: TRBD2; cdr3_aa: CASTSSGGKNEQFF; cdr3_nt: TGTGCCAGCACCTCATCCGGGGGGAAAAATGAGCAGTTCTTC
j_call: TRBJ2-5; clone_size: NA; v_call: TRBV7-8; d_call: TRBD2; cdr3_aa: CASSTRTSAPFQETQYF; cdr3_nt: TGTGCCAGCAGCACAAGGACTAGCGCGCCGTTCCAAGAGACCCAGTACTTC
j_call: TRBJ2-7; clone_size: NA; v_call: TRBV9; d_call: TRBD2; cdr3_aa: CASSPYSLAGDEQYF; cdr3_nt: TGTGCCAGCAGCCCTTATTCACTAGCGGGGGACGAGCAGTACTTC
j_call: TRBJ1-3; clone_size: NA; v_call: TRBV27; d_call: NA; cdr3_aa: CASSQYSGNTIYF; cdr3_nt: TGTGCCAGCAGTCAGTACTCTGGAAACACCATATATTTT
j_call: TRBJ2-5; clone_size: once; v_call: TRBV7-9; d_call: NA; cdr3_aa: CASSTDGLEETQYF; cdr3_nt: TGTGCCAGCAGCACAGACGGGTTAGAAGAGACCCAGTACTTC
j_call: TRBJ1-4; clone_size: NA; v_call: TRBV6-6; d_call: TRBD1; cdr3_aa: CASSRTDRGGEKLFF; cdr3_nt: TGTGCCAGCAGCCGTACGGACAGGGGAGGAGAAAAACTGTTTTTT
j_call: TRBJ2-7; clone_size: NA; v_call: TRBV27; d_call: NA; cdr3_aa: CASSLSRVYEQYF; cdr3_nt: TGTGCCAGCAGTTTATCCAGGGTCTACGAGCAGTACTTC
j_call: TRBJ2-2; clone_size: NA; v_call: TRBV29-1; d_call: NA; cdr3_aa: CSVAARSGELFF; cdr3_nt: TGCAGCGTTGCTGCTAGATCTGGGGAGCTGTTTTTT
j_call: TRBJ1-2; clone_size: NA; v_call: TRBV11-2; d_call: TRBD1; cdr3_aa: CATTGVDYGYTF; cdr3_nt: TGTGCCACCACAGGGGTGGACTATGGCTACACCTTC
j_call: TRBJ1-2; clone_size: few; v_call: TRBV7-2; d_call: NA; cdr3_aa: CASSPTRLNYGYTF; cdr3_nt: TGTGCCAGCAGCCCTACTCGACTAAACTATGGCTACACCTTC
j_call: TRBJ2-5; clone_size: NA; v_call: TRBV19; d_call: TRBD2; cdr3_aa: CASSMAGEVETQYF; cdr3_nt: TGTGCCAGTAGTATGGCGGGAGAAGTGGAGACCCAGTACTTC
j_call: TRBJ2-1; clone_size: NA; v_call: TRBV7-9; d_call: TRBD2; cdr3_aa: CASSPLSSGRSPFF; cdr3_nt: TGTGCCAGCAGCCCATTAAGTAGCGGGAGGTCACCGTTCTTC
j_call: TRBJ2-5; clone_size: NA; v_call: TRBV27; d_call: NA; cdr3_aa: CASSLSRGRETQYF; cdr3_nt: TGTGCCAGCAGTTTATCCAGGGGAAGAGAGACCCAGTACTTC
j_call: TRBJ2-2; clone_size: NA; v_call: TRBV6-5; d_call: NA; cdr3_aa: CASSYSSINTGELFF; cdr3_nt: TGTGCCAGCAGTTACTCGAGCATTAACACCGGGGAGCTGTTTTTT